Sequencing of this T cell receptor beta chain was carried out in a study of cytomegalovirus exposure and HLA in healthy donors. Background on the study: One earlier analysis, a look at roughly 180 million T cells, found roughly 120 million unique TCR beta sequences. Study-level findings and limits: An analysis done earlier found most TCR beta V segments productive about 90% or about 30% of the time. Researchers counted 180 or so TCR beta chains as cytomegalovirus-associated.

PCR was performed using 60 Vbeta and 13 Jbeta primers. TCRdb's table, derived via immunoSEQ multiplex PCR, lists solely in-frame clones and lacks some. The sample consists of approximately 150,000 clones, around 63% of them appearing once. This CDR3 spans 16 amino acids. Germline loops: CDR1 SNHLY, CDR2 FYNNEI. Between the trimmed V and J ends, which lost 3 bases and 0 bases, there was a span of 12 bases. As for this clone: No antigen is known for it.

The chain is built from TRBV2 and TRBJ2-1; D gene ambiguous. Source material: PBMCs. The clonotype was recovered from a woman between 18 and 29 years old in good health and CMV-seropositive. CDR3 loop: CASSDFGGSSYNEQFF. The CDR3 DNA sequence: TGTGCCAGCAGTGATTTCGGCGGTAGCTCCTACAATGAGCAGTTCTTC.